One sample yielded the 23 T cell receptor beta chains listed below, sequenced in a study of OX40 agonist ivuxolimab in advanced cancers. Clones were sequenced by immunoSEQ multiplex PCR, and TCRdb holds only the in-frame ones, with some missing. The data contain more than 70,000 clones, roughly 80% of them seen just once; the ten biggest clones take up 5%. Source: CD4+ or CD8+ T cells sorted from blood, taken in a trial of the OX40 agonist ivuxolimab. Every receptor here comes from an adult with an advanced solid tumor such as melanoma, head and neck, liver or kidney cancer.

V usage is TRBV9 and J usage is TRBJ1-1, with 10 nucleotides matching TRBD1. The CDR3 runs to 15 residues. CDR1 is SGDLS, CDR2 YYNGEE, per germline. The ends lost 3 bases at V and 3 bases at J; junction bases unmatched: 5. The CDR3 is CASSAGGQGYTEAFF. The CDR3 bases are TGTGCCAGCAGCGCCGGGGGACAGGGGTACACTGAAGCTTTCTTT. Full variable domain (outside the CDR3, taken from reference TRBV9 and TRBJ1-1): DSGVTQTPKHLITATGQRVTLRCSPRSGDLSVYWYQQSLDQGLQFLIQYYNGEERAKGNILERFSAQQFPDLHSELNLSSLELGDSALYFCASSAGGQGYTEAFFGQGTRLTVV.

This clone came up once. V gene TRBV6-5 combines with J gene TRBJ2-7; D unclear. Per the germline V gene, CDR1 is MNHEY and CDR2 is SVGAGI. The CDR3 contains 14 residues. The V and J ends lost 0 bases and 3 bases respectively, with 9 bases between them. CDR3 sequence: CASSYSIGNYEQYF. CDR3 nucleotides: TGTGCCAGCAGTTACTCGATAGGGAACTACGAGCAGTACTTC.

The chain uses TRBV19 and TRBJ1-3; D perhaps matches TRBD1 (6 bases). CDR3 length: 14 residues. V shed 3 bases and J shed 3 bases, with 9 bases lying between them. Germline-derived CDR1 and CDR2 are LNHDA and SQIVND (reference sequence). The CDR3, as DNA: TGTGCCAGTAGTATGGGGGGCCTTGGAAACACCATATATTTT. This codes for CASSMGGLGNTIYF.

The chain carries TRBV5-1 and TRBJ1-1; D unresolved. The CDR3 runs to 13 residues. V was cut by 1 base and J by 7 bases, with 11 bases left in between. Germline V gene lookup returns CDR1 SGHRS and CDR2 YFSETQ. CDR3 nucleotide sequence: TGCGCCAGCAGCTTGAAGGACCAGGATGAAGCTTTCTTT. Protein sequence: CASSLKDQDEAFF.

The rearrangement links TRBV5-1 to TRBJ1-1, with TRBD1 matching 9 bases. Germline assignment: CDR1 SGHRS and CDR2 YFSETQ. The ends lost 4 bases at V and 7 bases at J; junction bases unmatched: 8. This CDR3 spans 14 amino acids. CDR3 in amino acids: CASSTQTGGNEAFF. CDR3 coding DNA: TGCGCCAGCAGCACCCAGACAGGGGGAAATGAAGCTTTCTTT.

Note on this clone: One end of the junction is discordant with germline, which a read error may explain. This rearrangement joins TRBV19 to TRBJ2-7; tentatively, D is TRBD2 (6 bases). Germline V CDR1 and CDR2: LNHDA, SQIVND (reference sequence). This CDR3 has 13 residues. CDR3 sequence: CTSSRETSYEQYF. CDR3 bases: TGTACCAGTAGTCGGGAGACCTCCTACGAGCAGTACTTC. Together with reference TRBV19 and TRBJ2-7, the CDR3 gives the full variable domain: DGGITQSPKYLFRKEGQNVTLSCEQNLNHDAMYWYRQDPGQGLRLIYYSQIVNDFQKGDIAEGYSVSREKKESFPLTVTSAQKNPTAFYLCTSSRETSYEQYFGPGTRLTVT.

The chain joins TRBV5-5 to TRBJ1-5; 8 bases map to TRBD1. V dropped 3 bases and J dropped 2; count of bases not matched to a gene: 4. Germline lookup yields CDR1 SGHKS and CDR2 YYEKEE (reference sequence). The CDR3 is made up of 15 amino acids. For the CDR3, the DNA is TGTGCCAGCAGCTCGACAGGGGCTGGCAATCAGCCCCAGCATTTT. It specifies CASSSTGAGNQPQHF.

Relative to its sample, this clone is medium-sized. The V call is TRBV6-1, the J call TRBJ2-7; D remains unclear. The germline V gene encodes CDR1 MNHNS and CDR2 SASEGT. Trimming took off 0 bases at V and 3 bases at J, with 6 bases between the two ends. This CDR3 is built from 13 residues. The DNA for the CDR3 is TGTGCCAGCAGTGAAGCGGAGTTCTACGAGCAGTACTTC. The encoded protein is CASSEAEFYEQYF.

This sequence joins TRBV10-3 and TRBJ1-2; 7 bases are shared with TRBD1. This CDR3 contains 15 residues. The germline CDR1 and CDR2 sequences are ENHRY and SYGVKD. Unmatched junction bases numbered 9, after V lost 3 bases and J lost 5 bases. Here the CDR3 reads CAISDQGEVGYGYTF. CDR3 DNA sequence: TGTGCCATCAGTGATCAGGGGGAGGTAGGGTATGGCTACACCTTC.

A few counts support this clone. The rearrangement links TRBV9 to TRBJ2-2; the D is unclear. This CDR3 comprises 13 residues. Germline assignment: CDR1 SGDLS and CDR2 YYNGEE. The V end lost 0 bases, the J end lost 3 bases, and 3 bases lay between the germline ends. The CDR3 nucleotides read TGTGCCAGCAGCGTAGGGCACACCGGGGAGCTGTTTTTT. Protein: CASSVGHTGELFF.

V and J are TRBV18 and TRBJ1-1, with D tentatively TRBD1 (6 bases). Germline lookup yields CDR1 KGHSH and CDR2 LQKENI. CDR3 size: 13 residues. Trimming removed 6 bases from V and 1 base from J, with 9 bases in between. The CDR3 coding sequence is TGTGCCAGCTCGGGAGGGGGGAACACTGAAGCTTTCTTT. Translated, it gives CASSGGGNTEAFF.

A single count supports this clone. The chain combines TRBV28 with TRBJ1-2; TRBD1 is a possible D gene (5 bases). Per germline, CDR1 MDHEN and CDR2 SYDVKM. The ends were cut back, 3 bases at V and 8 bases at J, with 7 bases in the middle. The CDR3 has 11 amino acids. CDR3 nucleotide sequence: TGTGCCAGCAGTTTTTCAGGGGGCTACACCTTC. Translation: CASSFSGGYTF.

The chain has TRBV5-8 and TRBJ1-4, with D uncertain. Germline V gene lookup returns CDR1 SGHTS and CDR2 YDEGEE. The V gene lost 3 bases and the J gene lost 7 bases, with 13 bases spanning the gap. The CDR3 runs 14 residues. The CDR3 DNA follows: TGTGCCAGCAGCTCGGGTCCAGGTAGTGAAAAACTGTTTTTT. Protein sequence: CASSSGPGSEKLFF.

The CDR3 sequence: CASSPRSGSTDTQYF. CDR3 DNA: TGTGCCAGCAGCCCCCGGTCCGGCTCCACAGATACGCAGTATTTT. This chain joins TRBV9 and TRBJ2-3, with unresolved D. The germline gives CDR1 SGDLS, CDR2 YYNGEE. With 4 bases removed from V and 2 bases from J, the gap between germline ends came to 14 bases. The CDR3 has 15 residues. Filled out from reference TRBV9 and TRBJ2-3, the complete variable domain reads DSGVTQTPKHLITATGQRVTLRCSPRSGDLSVYWYQQSLDQGLQFLIQYYNGEERAKGNILERFSAQQFPDLHSELNLSSLELGDSALYFCASSPRSGSTDTQYFGPGTRLTVL.

This chain links TRBV4-1 with TRBJ1-1; D may be TRBD1 (5 bases). CDR1 and CDR2 (germline): MGHRA, YSYEKL. Trimming pared 1 base from V and 1 base from J, leaving 10 bases between. The CDR3 has 15 residues. The CDR3 DNA reads TGCGCCAGCAGCCAAGGGGGACGGAAGAACACTGAAGCTTTCTTT. Protein product: CASSQGGRKNTEAFF.

The chain uses TRBV5-1 and TRBJ2-3; 8 bases line up with TRBD1. This CDR3 comprises 15 residues. The germline V gene has CDR1 SGHRS and CDR2 YFSETQ. V was clipped by 4 bases and J by 5 bases; unmatched bases: 9. In nucleotides, the CDR3 is TGCGCCAGCAGCAAAGGACAGGGACGGGAAGATACGCAGTATTTT. Amino acid sequence: CASSKGQGREDTQYF. Looking up the rest from reference TRBV5-1 and TRBJ2-3 gives the full variable domain: KAGVTQTPRYLIKTRGQQVTLSCSPISGHRSVSWYQQTPGQGLQFLFEYFSETQRNKGNFPGRFSGRQFSNSRSEMNVSTLELGDSALYLCASSKGQGREDTQYFGPGTRLTVL.

As concerns this clone: Sequence at one end of the junction differs from germline and may be a read error. The sample has other DNA sequences that encode this CDR3 too. The rearrangement uses TRBV7-9 and TRBJ2-7, with 10 bases aligning to TRBD2. Per germline, CDR1 SEHNR and CDR2 FQNEAQ (reference sequence). CDR3 length: 14 residues. The CDR3 region is CASSSLAGAGEQYF. The CDR3 region has the DNA TGCGCCAGCAGCTCCCTAGCGGGAGCGGGGGAGCAGTACTTC.

V gene TRBV11-1 combines with J gene TRBJ2-1; no reliable D call. Germline V gives CDR1 SGHAT, CDR2 FQDESV (reference sequence). The CDR3 is 14 amino acids. Trimming shortened V by 3 bases and J by 6 bases, and 12 bases separated the two germline ends. This chain's CDR3 is CASSFFELSNEQFF. The CDR3 DNA reads as TGTGCCAGCAGCTTTTTTGAGCTGAGCAATGAGCAGTTCTTC.

The chain combines TRBV6-5 with TRBJ1-1; D is unresolved. The CDR3 has 12 amino acids. The germline CDR1 and CDR2 sequences are MNHEY and SVGAGI. Trimming stripped 10 bases from V and 1 base from J, with 10 bases between. Here the CDR3 DNA reads TGTGCCACCAGAAACTGGAACACTGAAGCTTTCTTT. Amino acids: CATRNWNTEAFF.

The chain couples TRBV6-1 to TRBJ2-5; 8 bases align to TRBD1. CDR3 length equals 14 residues. Germline CDR1 is MNHNS and CDR2 is SASEGT. V shed 7 bases and J 3 bases; nucleotides not matched to a gene: 7. The CDR3 DNA reads TGTGCCAGCAAATCAGGGGGCGCGGAAGAGACCCAGTACTTC. Residues: CASKSGGAEETQYF.

The chain employs TRBV5-1 and TRBJ2-7; TRBD1 matches 9 bases. Per the germline V gene, CDR1 is SGHRS and CDR2 is YFSETQ. Trimming removed 4 bases from V and 4 bases from J; junction bases left unmatched: 15. CDR3 length: 17 amino acids. The DNA for the CDR3 is TGCGCCAGCAGCCCGAACCCCGGGACAGGGCAACGGTACGAGCAGTACTTC. The encoded protein is CASSPNPGTGQRYEQYF.

The chain joins TRBV5-1 to TRBJ2-7; D ambiguous. The V and J ends lost 5 bases and 6 bases respectively, with 15 bases between them. CDR3 length: 13 amino acids. Germline loops: CDR1 SGHRS, CDR2 YFSETQ. The chain's CDR3 is CASREPSSGEQYF. CDR3 sequence (DNA): TGCGCCAGCAGGGAGCCCTCCTCGGGCGAGCAGTACTTC.

V is TRBV5-1 and J is TRBJ2-2; 12 bases are a match to TRBD2. CDR1 is SGHRS, CDR2 YFSETQ, per germline. The CDR3 is 17 amino acids. J lost 0 bases, V lost 4 bases, and 4 bases had no gene match. In DNA form, the CDR3 reads TGCGCCAGCAGCATACTAGCGGGGGGAACGAACACCGGGGAGCTGTTTTTT. Protein product: CASSILAGGTNTGELFF.